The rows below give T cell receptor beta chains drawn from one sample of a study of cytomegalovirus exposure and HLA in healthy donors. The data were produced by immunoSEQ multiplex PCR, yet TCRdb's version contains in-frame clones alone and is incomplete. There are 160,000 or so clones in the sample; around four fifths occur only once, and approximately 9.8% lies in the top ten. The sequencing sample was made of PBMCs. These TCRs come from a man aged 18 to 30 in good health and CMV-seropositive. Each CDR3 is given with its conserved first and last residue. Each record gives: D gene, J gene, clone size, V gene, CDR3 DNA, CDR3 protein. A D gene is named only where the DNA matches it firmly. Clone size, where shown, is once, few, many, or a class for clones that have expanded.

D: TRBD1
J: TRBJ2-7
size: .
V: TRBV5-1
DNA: TGCGCCAGCAGCTTGGGACAGGGGCCCTACGAGCAGTACTTC
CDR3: CASSLGQGPYEQYF

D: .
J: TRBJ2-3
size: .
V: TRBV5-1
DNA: TGCGCCAGCAGCTCCCCAGGGGGCACAGATACGCAGTATTTT
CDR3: CASSSPGGTDTQYF

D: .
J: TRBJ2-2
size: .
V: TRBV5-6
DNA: TGTGCCAGCAGCTTGGCCGGGGAGCCTCTCCGTAGCGGGGAGCTGTTTTTT
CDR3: CASSLAGEPLRSGELFF

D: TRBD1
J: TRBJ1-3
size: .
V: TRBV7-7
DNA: TGTGCCAGCGGCGCCGGACAGGGGTTTGGAAACACCATATATTTT
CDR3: CASGAGQGFGNTIYF

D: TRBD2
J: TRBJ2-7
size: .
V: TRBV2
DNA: TGTGCCAGCAGTGTGAGGGTGGGAGGGGCAGGGACCTCCTACGAGCAGTACTTC
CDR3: CASSVRVGGAGTSYEQYF

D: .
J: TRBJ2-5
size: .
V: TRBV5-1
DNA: TGCGCCAGCAGCTGGACACCTGGGGCCGAAGGGGAGACCCAGTACTTC
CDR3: CASSWTPGAEGETQYF

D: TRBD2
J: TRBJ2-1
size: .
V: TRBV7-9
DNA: TGTGCCAGCAGCTCTAGGACTAGCGGGTACAATGAGCAGTTCTTC
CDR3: CASSSRTSGYNEQFF

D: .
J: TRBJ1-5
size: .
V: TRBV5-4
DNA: TGTGCCAGCAGCTTGGCGCGGAATAGCAATCAGCCCCAGCATTTT
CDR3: CASSLARNSNQPQHF

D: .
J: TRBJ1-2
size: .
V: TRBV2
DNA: TGTGCCGTGGCACAGGGTATGGCCTTC
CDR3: CAVAQGMAF

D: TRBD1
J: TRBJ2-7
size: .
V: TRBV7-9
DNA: TGTGCCAGCAGCTTATCAGACAGGGAATACGAGCAGTACTTC
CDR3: CASSLSDREYEQYF

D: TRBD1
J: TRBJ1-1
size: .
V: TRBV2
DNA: TGTGCCAGCAGAGTACAGGGGCCCACTGAAGCTTTCTTT
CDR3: CASRVQGPTEAFF

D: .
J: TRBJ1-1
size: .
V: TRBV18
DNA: TGTGCCTCCGGGGGGGCACAGAACACTGAAGCTTTCTTT
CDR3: CASGGAQNTEAFF

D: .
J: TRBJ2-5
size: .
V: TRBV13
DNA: TGTGCCAGCAGCCCGGGACTGGTAGAGACCCAGTACTTC
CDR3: CASSPGLVETQYF

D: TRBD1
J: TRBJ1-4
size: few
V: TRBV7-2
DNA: TGTGCCAGCAGCACCACAGGGGGCTTTAATGAAAAACTGTTTTTT
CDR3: CASSTTGGFNEKLFF

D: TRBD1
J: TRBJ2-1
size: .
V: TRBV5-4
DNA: TGTGCCAGCAGCTTTCCCTCACGGACAGGGGGGAATGAGCAGTTCTTC
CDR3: CASSFPSRTGGNEQFF

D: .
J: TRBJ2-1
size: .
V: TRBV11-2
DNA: TGTGCCAGCAGCTTAGCACTGGATGAGCAGTTCTTC
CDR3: CASSLALDEQFF

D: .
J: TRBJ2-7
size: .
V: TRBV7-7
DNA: TGTGCTAGCAGCCCCGAGGGCCCAATTCCCCAAAACAACGAGCAGTACTTC
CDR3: CASSPEGPIPQNNEQYF

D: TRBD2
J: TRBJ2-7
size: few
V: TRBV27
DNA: TGTGCCAGCAGTTCTAGACTAGCCCCCTACGAGCAGTACTTC
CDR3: CASSSRLAPYEQYF

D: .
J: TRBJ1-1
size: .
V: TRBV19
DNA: TGTGCCAGTAGTGTGGACCGGGACATATTGAACACTGAAGCTTTCTTT
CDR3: CASSVDRDILNTEAFF

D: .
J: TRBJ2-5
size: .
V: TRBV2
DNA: TGTGCCAGCAGTCCCCGACAGGGAGGAGAGACCCAGTACTTC
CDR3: CASSPRQGGETQYF

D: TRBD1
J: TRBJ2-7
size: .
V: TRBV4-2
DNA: TGTGCCAGCAGCCACGGACAGGGGGCTAACGAGCAGTACTTC
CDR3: CASSHGQGANEQYF

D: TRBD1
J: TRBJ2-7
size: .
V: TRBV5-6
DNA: TGTGCCAGCAGCTTGGGGACAGGGGGTTCCTACGAGCAGTACTTC
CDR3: CASSLGTGGSYEQYF

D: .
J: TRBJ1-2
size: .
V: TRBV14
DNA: TGTGCCAGCAGCGAGACACCTAACTATGGCTACACCTTC
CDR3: CASSETPNYGYTF

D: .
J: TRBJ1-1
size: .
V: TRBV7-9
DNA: TGTGCCAGCAGGGTTCCGGGGGGGAACACTGAAGCTTTCTTT
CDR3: CASRVPGGNTEAFF

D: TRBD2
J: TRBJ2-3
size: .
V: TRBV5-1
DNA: TGCGCCAGCAGCCCGGGAGGGGGGACAGATACGCAGTATTTT
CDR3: CASSPGGGTDTQYF